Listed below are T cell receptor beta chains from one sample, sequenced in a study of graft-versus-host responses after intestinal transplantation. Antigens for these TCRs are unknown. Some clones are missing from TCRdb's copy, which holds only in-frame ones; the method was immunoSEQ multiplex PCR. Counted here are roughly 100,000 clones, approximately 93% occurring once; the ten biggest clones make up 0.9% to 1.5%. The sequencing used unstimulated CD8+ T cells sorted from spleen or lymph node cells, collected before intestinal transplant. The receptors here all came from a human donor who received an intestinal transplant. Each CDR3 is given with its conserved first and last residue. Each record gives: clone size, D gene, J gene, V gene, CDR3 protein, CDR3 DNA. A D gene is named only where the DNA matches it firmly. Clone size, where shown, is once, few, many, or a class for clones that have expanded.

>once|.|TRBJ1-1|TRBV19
CASRIRGEFLSEAFF
TGTGCCAGTAGAATAAGGGGGGAATTTTTGAGTGAAGCTTTCTTT
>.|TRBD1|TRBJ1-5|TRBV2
CASWTGSNQPQHF
TGTGCCAGCTGGACAGGGAGCAATCAGCCCCAGCATTTT
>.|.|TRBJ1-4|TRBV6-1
CASEEGINEKLFF
TGTGCCAGCGAGGAGGGGATAAATGAAAAACTGTTTTTT
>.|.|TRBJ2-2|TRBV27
CASTPRLGIGENGELFF
TGTGCCAGCACCCCTAGACTCGGGATCGGAGAAAATGGGGAGCTGTTTTTT
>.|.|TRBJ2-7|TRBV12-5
CASGFVHEQYF
TGTGCTAGTGGTTTTGTCCACGAGCAGTACTTC
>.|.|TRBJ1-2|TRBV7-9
CASSLAYGAYGYTF
TGTGCCAGCAGCTTAGCGTACGGGGCCTATGGCTACACCTTC
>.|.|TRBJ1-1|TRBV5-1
CASSYGGNTEAFF
TGCGCCAGCAGCTACGGGGGCAACACTGAAGCTTTCTTT
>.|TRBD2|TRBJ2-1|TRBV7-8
CASSSLAGGLGEWIF
TGTGCCAGCAGCTCGCTAGCGGGGGGGCTGGGGGAGTGGATCTTC
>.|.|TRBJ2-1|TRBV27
CASSSPYNEQFF
TGTGCCAGCAGTTCCCCCTACAATGAGCAGTTCTTC
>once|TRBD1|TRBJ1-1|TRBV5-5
CASSSRGPYTEAFF
TGTGCCAGCAGCTCCAGGGGGCCCTACACTGAAGCTTTCTTT
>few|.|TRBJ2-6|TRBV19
CASSLPEGVLTF
TGTGCCAGTAGTCTCCCGGAGGGCGTCCTGACTTTC
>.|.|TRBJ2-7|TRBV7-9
CASSLNTRDEQYF
TGTGCCAGCAGCTTAAATACTAGGGACGAGCAGTACTTC
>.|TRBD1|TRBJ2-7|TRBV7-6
CASSPPGQPYEQYF
TGTGCCAGCAGCCCGCCGGGACAGCCGTACGAGCAGTACTTC
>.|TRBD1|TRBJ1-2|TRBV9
CASSGLGGQGTRVREGYTF
TGTGCCAGCAGCGGCCTAGGGGGACAGGGAACCCGAGTGAGGGAAGGCTACACCTTC
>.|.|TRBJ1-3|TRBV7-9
CASSQLLGNTIYF
TGTGCCAGCAGCCAATTATTGGGAAACACCATATATTTT
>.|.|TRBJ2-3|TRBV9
CASSVAGSGTDTQYF
TGTGCCAGCAGCGTAGCGGGTAGCGGAACAGATACGCAGTATTTT
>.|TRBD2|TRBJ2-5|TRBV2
CAILTPSGGETQYF
TGTGCCATCCTGACACCCAGCGGGGGGGAGACCCAGTACTTC
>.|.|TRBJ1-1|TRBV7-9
CASRGGFGNTEAFF
TGTGCCAGCCGCGGGGGATTTGGGAACACTGAAGCTTTCTTT
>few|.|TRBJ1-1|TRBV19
CASSISVNTEAFF
TGTGCCAGTAGTATATCAGTGAACACTGAAGCTTTCTTT
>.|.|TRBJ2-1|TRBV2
CASSEANTRNMYNEQFF
TGTGCCAGCAGTGAAGCTAACACCAGAAACATGTACAATGAGCAGTTCTTC
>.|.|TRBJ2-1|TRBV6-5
CASSWTWRSSYNEQFF
TGTGCCAGCAGTTGGACATGGAGGAGCTCCTACAATGAGCAGTTCTTC
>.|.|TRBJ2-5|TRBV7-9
CASSTWVRTGETQYF
TGTGCCAGCAGCACCTGGGTGCGGACGGGGGAGACCCAGTACTTC
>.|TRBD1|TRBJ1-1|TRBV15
CATSRTGGYMNTEAFF
TGTGCCACCAGCAGAACAGGGGGCTACATGAACACTGAAGCTTTCTTT
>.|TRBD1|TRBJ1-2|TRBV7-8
CASSLQSPLRQGADGYTF
TGTGCCAGCAGCTTACAGTCCCCCTTACGACAGGGGGCAGATGGCTACACCTTC
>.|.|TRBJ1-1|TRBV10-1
CASSDRGGTEAFF
TGCGCCAGCAGTGACAGGGGAGGCACTGAAGCTTTCTTT
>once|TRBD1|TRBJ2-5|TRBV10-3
CAISDRDRGRETQYF
TGTGCCATCAGTGACCGGGACAGGGGGCGTGAGACCCAGTACTTC
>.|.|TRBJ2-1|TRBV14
CASSQTVYNEQFF
TGTGCCAGCAGCCAAACGGTTTACAATGAGCAGTTCTTC
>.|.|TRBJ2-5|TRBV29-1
CSVGGDYIQETQYF
TGCAGCGTGGGGGGAGACTACATCCAAGAGACCCAGTACTTC
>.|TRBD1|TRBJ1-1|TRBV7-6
CVSSLGGGQMNTEAFF
TGTGTCAGCAGCTTAGGAGGGGGACAGATGAACACTGAAGCTTTCTTT
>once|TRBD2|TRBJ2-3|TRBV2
CASSYPGLDTDTQYF
TGTGCCAGCTCCTACCCGGGACTAGACACAGATACGCAGTATTTT
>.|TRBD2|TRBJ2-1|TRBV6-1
CASSEEGLAGNEQFF
TGTGCCAGCAGTGAAGAGGGACTAGCGGGCAATGAGCAGTTCTTC
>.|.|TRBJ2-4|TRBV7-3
CASSPAAGNIQYF
TGTGCCAGTAGCCCAGCCGCCGGGAACATTCAGTACTTC
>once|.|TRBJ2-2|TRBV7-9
CASSRPQGTGGELFF
TGTGCCAGCAGCCGTCCTCAGGGGACCGGCGGGGAGCTGTTTTTT
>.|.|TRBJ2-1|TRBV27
CASSLRTDNNEQFF
TGTGCCAGCAGTTTAAGGACAGATAACAATGAGCAGTTCTTC
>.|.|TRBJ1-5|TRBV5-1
CASSLTAGDQPQHF
TGCGCCAGCAGCTTGACTGCAGGGGATCAGCCCCAGCATTTT
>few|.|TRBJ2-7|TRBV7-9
CASSSTTGIYEQYF
TGTGCCAGCAGCTCGACAACAGGAATATACGAGCAGTACTTC
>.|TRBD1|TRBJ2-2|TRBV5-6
CASSFQGAGGELFF
TGTGCCAGCAGCTTTCAGGGGGCGGGCGGGGAGCTGTTTTTT
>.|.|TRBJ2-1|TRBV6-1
CASSERGTNEQFF
TGTGCCAGCAGTGAAAGGGGGACAAATGAGCAGTTCTTC
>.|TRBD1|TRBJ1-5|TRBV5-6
CASSLGQGRQPQHF
TGTGCCAGCAGCTTGGGACAGGGTCGTCAGCCCCAGCATTTT
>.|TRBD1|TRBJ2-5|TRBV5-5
CASSPVNRGGVETQYF
TGTGCCAGCAGCCCCGTTAATAGAGGGGGCGTAGAGACCCAGTACTTC
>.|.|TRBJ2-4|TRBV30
CAWSVLLAKNIQYF
TGTGCCTGGAGTGTATTGTTAGCCAAAAACATTCAGTACTTC
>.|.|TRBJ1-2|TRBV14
CASSQGPGAYGYTF
TGTGCCAGCAGCCAAGGACCAGGAGCCTATGGCTACACCTTC
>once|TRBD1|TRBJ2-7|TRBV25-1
CASSPGTGTGWAYEQYF
TGTGCCAGCAGTCCAGGGACCGGGACAGGGTGGGCCTACGAGCAGTACTTC
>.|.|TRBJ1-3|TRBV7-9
CASSKLPLTGSSRGNTIYF
TGTGCCAGCAGCAAACTTCCACTTACAGGTTCGTCGAGGGGAAACACCATATATTTT
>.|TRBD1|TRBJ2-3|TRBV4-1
CASSNRGLDTDTQYF
TGCGCCAGCAGCAACAGGGGGCTTGACACAGATACGCAGTATTTT